This is a list of T cell receptor beta chains from one sample in a study of T cells in Graves' hyperthyroidism and ophthalmopathy. TCRdb reprocessed the multiplex PCR reads with MiXCR, giving one entry per CDR3 protein. Found here are 540,000 or so distinct CDR3 sequences, approximately 44% of them singletons; the top ten hold around 20%. The sample taken for sequencing was peripheral blood or thyroid tissue (not recorded which). The receptors were gathered from an adult woman with Graves' disease, either hyperthyroidism or ophthalmopathy (not recorded which). Both conserved end residues are part of each CDR3. The order of the fields is D gene, clone size, J gene, V gene, CDR3 protein, CDR3 DNA. The D gene is left open where the match is weak. Not every row has a clone size; where given, it reads once, few, many or a size class.

d_call: TRBD1
clone_size: .
j_call: TRBJ2-5
v_call: TRBV12-5
cdr3_aa: CASGIQGGETQYF
cdr3_nt: TGTGCTAGTGGGATACAGGGGGGAGAGACCCAGTACTTC

d_call: .
clone_size: few
j_call: TRBJ1-2
v_call: TRBV9
cdr3_aa: CASSVAGGGSGNTF
cdr3_nt: TGTGCCAGCAGCGTAGCCGGCGGGGGCTCTGGAAACACCTTC

d_call: TRBD1
clone_size: few
j_call: TRBJ1-5
v_call: TRBV2
cdr3_aa: CASTLTGTGEQPQHF
cdr3_nt: TGTGCCAGCACCTTGACAGGGACAGGGGAACAGCCCCAGCATTTT

d_call: TRBD1
clone_size: few
j_call: TRBJ2-2
v_call: TRBV7-9
cdr3_aa: CASRNQGQANTGELFF
cdr3_nt: TGTGCCAGCAGGAATCAAGGACAGGCGAACACCGGGGAGCTGTTTTTT

d_call: TRBD1
clone_size: .
j_call: TRBJ1-5
v_call: TRBV20-1
cdr3_aa: CSAAQGNQPQHF
cdr3_nt: TGCAGTGCTGCACAGGGGAATCAGCCCCAGCATTTT

d_call: .
clone_size: .
j_call: TRBJ1-5
v_call: TRBV18
cdr3_aa: CASSPWGTQPQHF
cdr3_nt: TGTGCCAGCTCACCATGGGGTACTCAGCCCCAGCATTTT

d_call: TRBD2
clone_size: .
j_call: TRBJ2-3
v_call: TRBV20-1
cdr3_aa: CSAEPPGLAGGTDTQYF
cdr3_nt: TGCAGTGCTGAACCCCCGGGACTAGCGGGAGGGACCGATACGCAGTATTTT

d_call: TRBD1
clone_size: many
j_call: TRBJ2-2
v_call: TRBV7-2
cdr3_aa: CASSLDRGMDGELFF
cdr3_nt: TGTGCCAGCAGCTTAGACAGGGGGATGGACGGGGAGCTGTTTTTT

d_call: .
clone_size: .
j_call: TRBJ2-7
v_call: TRBV15
cdr3_aa: CATSRDLQTNGSNEHYF
cdr3_nt: TGTGCCACCAGCAGAGACCTCCAGACTAACGGGAGTAACGAGCATTACTTC

d_call: .
clone_size: few
j_call: TRBJ1-5
v_call: TRBV29-1
cdr3_aa: CSAGTENQPQHF
cdr3_nt: TGCAGCGCCGGGACGGAGAATCAGCCCCAGCATTTT

d_call: .
clone_size: many
j_call: TRBJ2-7
v_call: TRBV12-3/TRBV12-4
cdr3_aa: CASSPVSTADEQYF
cdr3_nt: TGTGCCAGCAGCCCGGTTTCAACCGCCGACGAGCAGTACTTC